Shown below are 16 T cell receptor beta chains from a single sample sequenced in a study of cytomegalovirus exposure and HLA in healthy donors. The repertoire was sequenced with immunoSEQ multiplex PCR; TCRdb's copy has only in-frame clones and lacks some. The sample contains 90,000 to 120,000 clones, approximately 85% of which appear only once. The sequenced material came from PBMCs. The receptors derive from a woman between 18 and 29 years old in good health and CMV-seronegative.

This clone was counted a single time. This chain uses TRBV5-6 with TRBJ2-3; D unclear. The CDR3 loop spans 14 amino acids. Germline V CDR1 and CDR2: SGHDT, YYEEEE. The V end lost 0 bases, the J end lost 0 bases, and 5 bases lay between the germline ends. The CDR3 protein is CASSLETSTDTQYF. CDR3 sequence (DNA): TGTGCCAGCAGCTTGGAGACTAGCACAGATACGCAGTATTTT.

This rearrangement joins TRBV6-6 to TRBJ1-6; D may be TRBD1 (5 bases). V was clipped by 5 bases and J by 10 bases, with 15 bases between them. Germline-derived CDR1 and CDR2 are MNHNY and SVGAGI (reference sequence). The CDR3 is 14 amino acids. DNA for the CDR3: TGTGCCAGCAGTGGGACGGGGGGGAGGTCACCCCTCCACTTT. Its translation: CASSGTGGRSPLHF.

This clone was observed a single time. The CDR3 DNA is TGCGCCACCAACCTAGCGGGGGGGACCAATGAGCAGTTCTTC. This gives the protein CATNLAGGTNEQFF. The chain carries TRBV5-1 and TRBJ2-1, with 12 bases lining up with TRBD2. V trimming: 9 bases; J trimming: 6 bases; junction bases outside the gene matches: 7. This CDR3 spans 14 amino acids. Germline assignment: CDR1 SGHRS and CDR2 YFSETQ.

This clone was seen only once. V is TRBV11-2 and J is TRBJ2-7; D is uncertain. CDR1 is SGHAT, CDR2 FQNNGV, per germline. The CDR3 extends over 15 amino acids. V shed 5 bases and J shed 0 bases, with 14 bases lying between them. The CDR3 is CASSLGYSHSYEQYF. The CDR3 DNA follows: TGTGCCAGCAGCCTAGGGTACTCCCACTCCTACGAGCAGTACTTC.

The chain has TRBV7-9 and TRBJ2-2; D gene uncertain. Trimming removed 3 bases from V and 4 bases from J, with 12 bases in between. CDR1 and CDR2 from the germline V gene are SEHNR and FQNEAQ (reference sequence). The CDR3 has 15 residues. The CDR3 region is CASSLVGAITGELFF. DNA of the CDR3: TGTGCCAGCAGCTTGGTTGGAGCTATCACCGGGGAGCTGTTTTTT. Looking up the rest from reference TRBV7-9 and TRBJ2-2 gives the full variable domain: DTGVSQNPRHKITKRGQNVTFRCDPISEHNRLYWYRQTLGQGPEFLTYFQNEAQLEKSRLLSDRFSAERPKGSFSTLEIQRTEQGDSAMYLCASSLVGAITGELFFGEGSRLTVL.

Details on this clone: Compared with germline, one end of the junction differs, possibly owing to a read error. The chain is built from TRBV23-1 and TRBJ2-4, with D maybe TRBD2 (6 bases). TRBV23-1 is identified as an open reading frame with a role that is uncertain. The CDR3 contains 10 residues. The CDR3 region is CSREAEIQYF. As DNA, the CDR3 is TGCTCCAGGGAGGCCGAGATCCAGTACTTC.

The genes are TRBV6-1 and TRBJ2-3; TRBD2 might be the D (5 bases). This CDR3 has 15 residues. Trimming removed 7 bases at V and 4 bases at J, with 18 bases between. Looked up from germline, CDR1 is MNHNS and CDR2 is SASEGT. CDR3 sequence reads: CASILTLVGSDTQYF. DNA for the CDR3: TGTGCCAGCATATTAACACTAGTAGGTTCAGATACGCAGTATTTT.

A few counts support this clone. The chain uses TRBV11-3 and TRBJ2-3, with D possibly being TRBD2 (6 bases). The germline V gene has CDR1 SGHNT and CDR2 YENEEA. The CDR3 is 14 residues long. V was pared by 4 bases and J by 2 bases, with 10 bases between. CDR3 sequence reads: CASSYRGATDTQYF. CDR3 bases: TGTGCCAGCAGCTACCGCGGGGCCACAGATACGCAGTATTTT. The complete variable domain, with remaining parts taken from reference TRBV11-3 and TRBJ2-3, reads EAGVVQSPRYKIIEKKQPVAFWCNPISGHNTLYWYLQNLGQGPELLIRYENEEAVDDSQLPKDRFSAERLKGVDSTLKIQPAELGDSAVYLCASSYRGATDTQYFGPGTRLTVL.

The chain employs TRBV15 and TRBJ1-5; 7 nucleotides match TRBD1. The junction had 7 bases not matched to a gene; V was cut back by 1 base and J by 1 base. The CDR3 is made up of 17 amino acids. The germline V gene has CDR1 LNHNV and CDR2 YYDKDF (reference sequence). The CDR3 nucleotides are TGTGCCACCAGCAGAGCCAAGGAACAGGGGAGCAATCAGCCCCAGCATTTT. As protein: CATSRAKEQGSNQPQHF.

The rearrangement links TRBV18 to TRBJ1-2; D is possibly TRBD1 (6 bases). This CDR3 is 16 amino acids long. CDR1 is KGHSH, CDR2 LQKENI, per germline. V was shortened by 3 bases and J by 2 bases, with 16 bases between the two germline ends. The CDR3 sequence is CASSPGQIRINYGYTF. CDR3 DNA sequence: TGTGCCAGCTCACCCGGACAGATCCGAATCAACTATGGCTACACCTTC.

The gene calls are TRBV7-9 and TRBJ1-1; TRBD1 might be the D (6 bases). V lost 7 bases and J lost 5, with 17 bases in between. The CDR3 is 14 amino acids. The germline V gene has CDR1 SEHNR and CDR2 FQNEAQ (reference sequence). The CDR3 bases are TGTGCCAGCACCCTTGGGGGGGCTGGAACTGAAGCTTTCTTT. As protein: CASTLGGAGTEAFF.

The V call is TRBV29-1, the J call TRBJ2-2, with D unresolved. Trimming removed 5 bases from V and 9 bases from J, with 16 bases in between. The CDR3 is 13 residues long. Per germline, CDR1 SQVTM and CDR2 ANQGSEA. The CDR3 here is CSVSRGHGRELFF. DNA of the CDR3: TGCAGCGTTTCCCGAGGCCACGGAAGGGAGCTGTTTTTT.

This chain uses TRBV6-1 with TRBJ1-3, with a possible D match to TRBD1 (5 bases). The CDR3 has 13 amino acids. Deletions cut 4 bases from V and 3 bases from J, with 7 bases between. Germline CDR1 MNHNS, CDR2 SASEGT. CDR3 sequence (DNA): TGTGCCAGCAGTGTGGGGGGTGGAAACACCATATATTTT. Its translation is CASSVGGGNTIYF.

This clone was seen once. The CDR3 spells CASSQDFQGEQFF. CDR3 DNA: TGTGCCAGCAGCCAAGATTTCCAGGGTGAGCAGTTCTTC. The gene calls are TRBV4-2 and TRBJ2-1; maybe TRBD1 (5 bases). V lost 0 bases and J 9 bases, leaving 9 bases between the germline ends. Germline V lookup: CDR1 LGHNA, CDR2 YNFKEQ. There are 13 residues in the CDR3.

The chain has TRBV7-9 and TRBJ2-7; TRBD2 might be the D (6 bases). Germline-derived CDR1 and CDR2 are SEHNR and FQNEAQ (reference sequence). CDR3 length: 13 amino acids. The ends were cut back, 5 bases at V and 5 bases at J, with 13 bases in the middle. The CDR3 nucleotides are TGTGCCAGCAGCCGAACTAGCATGAACGAGCAGTACTTC. Translated: CASSRTSMNEQYF.

The rearrangement links TRBV7-2 to TRBJ1-6; D may be TRBD1 (5 bases). The CDR3 runs 14 residues. The germline gives CDR1 SGHTA, CDR2 FQGNSA. V lost 6 bases and J lost 1, with 7 bases in between. CDR3 loop: CASSQGSYNSPLHF. The CDR3 region has the DNA TGTGCCAGCAGTCAGGGATCCTATAATTCACCCCTCCACTTT.